The 3 T cell receptor beta chains in this list originate from one sample, sequenced in a study of T cells after yellow fever vaccination. TCRdb re-analysed the 5' RACE reads in MiXCR, keeping a single row per CDR3 protein. This sample has a few hundred thousand distinct CDR3 sequences, with about 9.9% found just once. The sequencing here drew on PBMCs, taken on the day of the first yellow fever vaccination. These receptors all stem from a man aged 18 to 30 who received the YFV17D yellow fever vaccine.

This clonotype was picked up many times. This rearrangement joins TRBV4-3 to TRBJ2-7; the D gene could be TRBD1 or TRBD2 (5 bases each). Trimming removed 0 bases from V and 3 bases from J, with 9 bases in between. The length of the CDR3 is 14 residues. CDR1 is LGHNA, CDR2 YSLEER, per germline. CDR3 sequence reads: CASSQDRGDYEQYF. CDR3 coding DNA: TGCGCCAGCAGCCAAGATCGAGGGGACTACGAGCAGTACTTC.

This clonotype was counted between two and nine times. The V gene is TRBV14, the J gene TRBJ1-5; tentative D call: TRBD1 (5 bases). Trimming removed 1 base from V and 6 bases from J, with 16 bases in between. Per germline, CDR1 SGHDN and CDR2 FVKESK. The CDR3 contains 16 residues. CDR3 nucleotide sequence: TGTGCCAGCAGCCAAGCCCGGCAGGGCTCAGGTCAGCCCCAGCATTTT. It translates to CASSQARQGSGQPQHF. Based on the CDR3 plus reference TRBV14 and TRBJ1-5, the full variable domain is EAGVTQFPSHSVIEKGQTVTLRCDPISGHDNLYWYRRVMGKEIKFLLHFVKESKQDESGMPNNRFLAERTGGTYSTLKVQPAELEDSGVYFCASSQARQGSGQPQHFGDGTRLSIL.

V is TRBV10-3 and J is TRBJ2-5; 11 nucleotides match TRBD1. The CDR3 length is 14 residues. Germline trimming cut 6 bases from V and 5 bases from J; bases unmatched to any gene: 5. From germline, CDR1 is ENHRY and CDR2 SYGVKD. The chain's CDR3 is CAIRGQGARETQYF. The CDR3 DNA reads TGTGCCATCAGAGGACAGGGGGCGAGGGAGACCCAGTACTTC.